This T cell receptor (beta chain) appears in the sequencing data of a study of T-cell memory formation after mild COVID-19 (dated by TCRdb to 2020 to 2023). The study in broad terms: Most TCR sequence clusters were specific to one of the two donors. T-cell clones expanding and contracting after mild COVID-19 in two donors were tracked by longitudinal TCRalpha and TCRbeta repertoire sequencing. The cohort comprised two young, previously healthy adult volunteers, one female and one male.

This clonotype came up a few times. No cognate antigen has been identified for it. Qualities for individual bases were not recorded, and no much larger clone is one base off. Study-wide findings and limitations: Whether the second-wave clones peaking on day 37 were SARS-CoV-2 specific was not confirmed. The study covered only a couple of mild cases, and larger cohorts including severe cases with pre-infection samples were considered necessary. The detection of some responding clones in pre-infection memory suggests that pre-existing cross-reactive memory T cells joined the SARS-CoV-2 response. Clones contracting from day 15 to 85 had balanced CD4/CD8 phenotypes, while a second wave expanding from day 15 to 37 was biased towards CD4+. Contracting CD4+ clones appeared mostly in the CM and EM memory subsets, whereas CD8+ clones were enriched in EMRA.

From cysteine to phenylalanine, the CDR3 is 13 amino acids long. Only the CDR3 DNA is retained, 39 bases long and in frame from the first base. Here V drops 7 bases and J drops 6 bases, and the junction holds 6 bases not matched to any gene. Ficoll-Paque density gradient centrifugation was the method used to isolate PBMCs. Data came from an Illumina NovaSeq 6000. TCRalpha and TCRbeta cDNA libraries were built by 5'RACE with constant-segment primers, adding sample barcodes and unique molecular identifiers. RNA was extracted from every sample with Trizol reagent. Libraries were amplified in two PCR steps, with a second sample barcode and Illumina TruSeq adapters added in the second step. Sequencing of libraries was performed on an Illumina NovaSeq with 2 x 150 bp paired-end reads. Regarding the original processing steps: Demultiplexing of reads and collapsing into UMI-guided consensus sequences were performed with migec v1.2.7. Using mixcr v2.1.11, the UMI consensuses were aligned to TRA and TRB V and J templates and assembled into clonotypes. A clonotype was counted as expanded or contracted only when both edgeR and NoisET called the clonotype significant, with the noise models trained on biological replicates. edgeR calls used a false discovery rate-adjusted p below 0.01 and a log2 fold-change threshold of 1. As an exploratory analysis of dynamics, max-normalized trajectories of the 1000 most abundant clonotypes were examined with PCA combined with hierarchical clustering. Separately sequenced CD4+ and CD8+ repertoires were used to assign the CD4 or CD8 phenotype of responding clones. The public sequencing data were trimmed at Q25 with fastp and processed into clonotypes with MiXCR by TCRdb, which kept only in-frame beta chains. Rows are combined by CDR3 protein, so each entry shows the most common genes and DNA. TCRdb's processing, not the study's, gives the V and J calls here. The sample includes a few hundred thousand distinct CDR3 sequences, with around 19% observed a single time. Of the sample, under 25% is held by the ten largest clones.

The V and J genes are TRBV12-3 or TRBV12-4 and TRBJ1-5, and TRBD1 matches 7 of the central bases. The sequenced sample was PBMCs or a T cell subset sorted from them (not recorded which). This TCR derives from a man between 18 and 35 years old who had mild COVID-19 (a few samples of this study predate the infection). The sample titles of this study are shuffled in the database, so cell type and time point are left out; the donor was told from shared clones. The DNA sequence follows: TGTGCCAGCACCGGGACAGTCAGTCAGCCCCAGCATTTT. It specifies CASTGTVSQPQHF.